These 26 T cell receptor beta chains were sequenced from one sample in a study of OX40 agonist ivuxolimab in advanced cancers. The table came from immunoSEQ multiplex PCR; TCRdb's copy has only in-frame clones and leaves some out. The profile shows 50,000 or so clones, 75% to 90% of them singletons. This sample comprised CD4+ or CD8+ T cells sorted from blood, obtained in a trial of the OX40 agonist ivuxolimab. All receptors come from an adult with an advanced solid tumor such as melanoma, head and neck, liver or kidney cancer.

This clone was picked up a small number of times. The chain links TRBV9 to TRBJ1-1, with a tentative D call TRBD1 (5 bases). The V gene's germline CDR1 is SGDLS and CDR2 YYNGEE. The CDR3 spans 12 residues. The V end was cut by 0 bases, the J end by 5 bases, with 5 bases between. This CDR3 reads CASSVGGTEAFF. The CDR3, as DNA: TGTGCCAGCAGCGTAGGGGGGACTGAAGCTTTCTTT.

This clone was detected only a few times. The J gene is TRBJ2-6, the V gene TRBV29-1; D possibly uses TRBD1 or TRBD2 (5 bases each). The ends were cut back, 7 bases at V and 3 bases at J, with 13 bases in the middle. The CDR3 runs to 14 residues. Germline V gene lookup returns CDR1 SQVTM and CDR2 ANQGSEA. The CDR3 sequence: CSAREGVGANVLTF. The CDR3 DNA sequence: TGCAGCGCCCGGGAAGGGGTTGGGGCCAACGTCCTGACTTTC.

This chain uses TRBV19 with TRBJ1-1, with 7 bases that match TRBD1. J was trimmed by 4 bases and V by 8 bases; bases with no gene match: 10. The CDR3 runs to 14 residues. The germline gives CDR1 LNHDA, CDR2 SQIVND (reference sequence). The DNA for the CDR3 is TGTGCCAGTGGACCACAGGGGACGGGCACTGAAGCTTTCTTT. Amino acid sequence: CASGPQGTGTEAFF. Supplemented by reference TRBV19 and TRBJ1-1, the full variable domain reads DGGITQSPKYLFRKEGQNVTLSCEQNLNHDAMYWYRQDPGQGLRLIYYSQIVNDFQKGDIAEGYSVSREKKESFPLTVTSAQKNPTAFYLCASGPQGTGTEAFFGQGTRLTVV.

This clone was seen once. The chain combines TRBV6-1 with TRBJ2-1; 9 bases align to TRBD2. Germline CDR1 MNHNS, CDR2 SASEGT. Germline trimming cut 4 bases from V and 3 bases from J; bases unmatched to any gene: 10. The CDR3 contains 17 residues. As DNA, the CDR3 is TGTGCCAGCAGTGCTGAAGCGGGGGGACAAAACTACAATGAGCAGTTCTTC. This sequence encodes CASSAEAGGQNYNEQFF.

The rearrangement links TRBV4-2 to TRBJ1-1; D is ambiguous. CDR1 and CDR2 from the germline V gene are LGHNA and YNFKEQ. This CDR3 comprises 13 residues. The V and J ends lost 1 base and 7 bases respectively, with 10 bases between them. This CDR3 is CASSQVEGSEAFF. For the CDR3, the DNA is TGTGCCAGCAGCCAAGTGGAAGGGAGTGAAGCTTTCTTT.

The chain uses TRBV29-1 and TRBJ2-2; 8 nucleotides align to TRBD2. This CDR3 has 15 residues. Per germline, CDR1 SQVTM and CDR2 ANQGSEA. V lost 7 bases, J lost 5 bases, and 12 bases stayed unmatched. CDR3 protein: CSAYRGGVRTGELFF. CDR3 DNA: TGCAGCGCCTACCGGGGGGGCGTACGGACCGGGGAGCTGTTTTTT.

The rearrangement joins TRBV2 to TRBJ1-2; D gene ambiguous. This CDR3 spans 14 amino acids. Germline lookup yields CDR1 SNHLY and CDR2 FYNNEI. V lost 1 base and J 7 bases, leaving 13 bases between the germline ends. The CDR3 nucleotides read TGTGCCAGCAGTGAAGGGGTCCAAATCGGTGGCTACACCTTC. As protein: CASSEGVQIGGYTF.

The genes are TRBV5-4 and TRBJ2-2, with D possibly TRBD2 on 5 matching bases. Germline V gene lookup returns CDR1 SGHNT and CDR2 YYREEE (reference sequence). Trimming removed 0 bases from V and 2 bases from J, with 11 bases in between. The CDR3 covers 16 residues. The CDR3, as DNA: TGTGCCAGCAGCTTGGCGCTAGCCGATAACACCGGGGAGCTGTTTTTT. Protein: CASSLALADNTGELFF.

This rearrangement joins TRBV18 to TRBJ1-2; D is ambiguous. Germline V lookup: CDR1 KGHSH, CDR2 LQKENI. V lost 2 bases and J lost 6, with 13 bases in between. The CDR3 is 14 residues long. CDR3 loop: CASSPTTGVDGYTF. The CDR3 region has the DNA TGTGCCAGCTCACCAACGACGGGCGTGGATGGCTACACCTTC. Full variable domain (rest looked up from reference TRBV18 and TRBJ1-2): NAGVMQNPRHLVRRRGQEARLRCSPMKGHSHVYWYRQLPEEGLKFMVYLQKENIIDESGMPKERFSAEFPKEGPSILRIQQVVRGDSAAYFCASSPTTGVDGYTFGSGTRLTVV.

This chain links TRBV27 with TRBJ2-7; 7 bases map to TRBD1. Trimming took 5 bases from V and 1 from J; bases not matched to a gene: 8. The CDR3 length is 15 residues. CDR1 and CDR2 (germline): MNHEY, SMNVEV (reference sequence). CDR3 in amino acids: CASSLLGQLSYEQYF. For the CDR3, the DNA is TGTGCCAGCAGTCTCTTGGGACAGCTTTCCTACGAGCAGTACTTC.

This clone was observed a handful of times. This chain uses TRBV5-5 with TRBJ2-7, with D possibly being TRBD2 (6 bases). Deletions cut 4 bases from V and 7 bases from J, with 15 bases between. This CDR3 is 13 amino acids long. The germline gives CDR1 SGHKS, CDR2 YYEKEE (reference sequence). The CDR3 region has the DNA TGTGCCAGCAGCAACCCCCTCCGGGGGGAGCAGTACGTC. This gives the protein CASSNPLRGEQYV.

The chain recombines TRBV6-6 with TRBJ2-2; 7 bases line up with TRBD1. Germline trimming cut 5 bases from V and 6 bases from J; bases unmatched to any gene: 9. Germline lookup yields CDR1 MNHNY and CDR2 SVGAGI (reference sequence). The CDR3 contains 15 residues. The CDR3 DNA reads TGTGCCAGCAGTAGAAGGGCAGGGGGATCCGGGGAGCTGTTTTTT. It is translated as CASSRRAGGSGELFF.

The chain uses TRBV6-1 and TRBJ1-6, with 7 bases lining up with TRBD1. This CDR3 contains 16 residues. Germline loops: CDR1 MNHNS, CDR2 SASEGT. V trimming: 3 bases; J trimming: 5 bases; junction bases outside the gene matches: 7. The CDR3 nucleotides are TGTGCCAGCAGTGAGGGACAGCACAGAAATAATTCACCCCTCCACTTT. Its translation is CASSEGQHRNNSPLHF.

The V gene is TRBV2, the J gene TRBJ2-1; 9 bases are a match to TRBD2. This CDR3 region has 14 residues. The V segment lost 6 bases and the J segment 3 bases; nucleotides outside the gene matches: 3. CDR1 and CDR2 from the germline V gene are SNHLY and FYNNEI. The CDR3 spells CASRAGGRYNEQFF. CDR3 nucleotides: TGTGCCAGCAGAGCGGGGGGACGCTACAATGAGCAGTTCTTC.

The V call is TRBV2, the J call TRBJ2-7; 7 bases fit TRBD2. This CDR3 has 16 residues. Trimming at V came to 3 bases and at J to 1 base, leaving 9 bases not matched to a gene. CDR1 is SNHLY and CDR2 is FYNNEI in the germline V gene. CDR3 nucleotides: TGTGCCAGCAGTGAGGAGCTAACTAGCGAGTCCTACGAGCAGTACTTC. Translation gives CASSEELTSESYEQYF.

The chain employs TRBV5-1 and TRBJ1-4; D is ambiguous. Deletions cut 4 bases from V and 8 bases from J, with 12 bases between. Germline V CDR1 and CDR2: SGHRS, YFSETQ. CDR3 size: 13 residues. In nucleotides, the CDR3 is TGCGCCAGCAGCGACGAAGGGTCCGAAAAACTGTTTTTT. Protein: CASSDEGSEKLFF.

The chain carries TRBV7-8 and TRBJ1-6; maybe TRBD1 (5 bases). The V gene's germline CDR1 is SGHVS and CDR2 FQNEAQ. CDR3 length: 14 residues. V shed 5 bases and J shed 10 bases, with 15 bases lying between them. The CDR3 bases are TGTGCCAGCAGCGAACAGCTTTGGGGGTCACCCCTCCACTTT. It specifies CASSEQLWGSPLHF.

This clone has only one observation. The chain's CDR3 is CASSLGEVLHNEQFF. The DNA for the CDR3 is TGTGCCAGCAGCTTGGGAGAGGTCCTCCACAATGAGCAGTTCTTC. The V gene is TRBV5-5, the J gene TRBJ2-1; D remains ambiguous. Trimming took 0 bases from V and 5 from J, leaving 12 bases between them. The CDR3 extends over 15 amino acids. Germline CDR1 reads SGHKS; CDR2 reads YYEKEE (reference sequence).

V and J are TRBV11-2 and TRBJ2-7; 8 bases are shared with TRBD1. This CDR3 comprises 12 residues. Losses at the gene ends were 8 bases for V and 6 bases for J; bases not matched to a gene: 6. Germline loops: CDR1 SGHAT, CDR2 FQNNGV. DNA for the CDR3: TGTGCCAGCCGGACAGGGTTTTCCGAGCAGTACTTC. The encoded protein is CASRTGFSEQYF.

As concerns this clone: At one boundary the junction diverges from the germline segment, which might be a read error. The J gene is TRBJ2-1, the V gene TRBV7-8; D is possibly TRBD1 (6 bases). Looked up from germline, CDR1 is SGHVS and CDR2 is FQNEAQ. This CDR3 region has 15 residues. This CDR3 reads CASRLAGASGDEQFF. CDR3 DNA: TGTGCCAGCAGATTAGCAGGGGCATCCGGCGATGAGCAGTTCTTC.

The chain employs TRBV9 and TRBJ2-7; 10 bases map to TRBD2. The germline V gene has CDR1 SGDLS and CDR2 YYNGEE. The CDR3 contains 14 residues. Trimming took 4 bases from V and 1 from J; bases not matched to a gene: 2. The CDR3 loop is CASSRLAGSYEQYF. CDR3 DNA: TGTGCCAGCAGCAGACTAGCGGGTTCCTACGAGCAGTACTTC.

The CDR3 region is CASSLGDPTNEKLFF. CDR3 nucleotide sequence: TGTGCCAGCAGCTTGGGGGACCCTACTAATGAAAAACTGTTTTTT. The V call is TRBV5-5, the J call TRBJ1-4; perhaps TRBD1 as D (5 bases). The CDR3 loop spans 15 amino acids. The germline V gene encodes CDR1 SGHKS and CDR2 YYEKEE (reference sequence). The V end lost 0 bases, the J end lost 2 bases, and 8 bases lay between the germline ends.

This rearrangement joins TRBV4-1 to TRBJ2-4, with 9 bases aligning to TRBD2. Germline V gene sequence: CDR1 MGHRA, CDR2 YSYEKL. This CDR3 comprises 20 residues. V dropped 0 bases and J dropped 0; count of bases not matched to a gene: 12. CDR3 in amino acids: CASSQDGIAGDPLAKNIQYF. In DNA form, the CDR3 reads TGCGCCAGCAGCCAAGATGGGATAGCGGGAGATCCGTTAGCCAAAAACATTCAGTACTTC.

The chain has TRBV7-2 and TRBJ2-5; D might be TRBD2 (5 bases). Trimming took off 4 bases at V and 1 base at J, with 16 bases between the two ends. Germline V gene sequence: CDR1 SGHTA, CDR2 FQGNSA. There are 16 residues in the CDR3. The CDR3 spells CASSWLALAGQETQYF. As DNA, the CDR3 is TGTGCCAGCAGCTGGCTGGCCTTGGCGGGCCAAGAGACCCAGTACTTC. Filled out from reference TRBV7-2 and TRBJ2-5, the complete variable domain reads GAGVSQSPSNKVTEKGKDVELRCDPISGHTALYWYRQSLGQGLEFLIYFQGNSAPDKSGLPSDRFSAERTGGSVSTLTIQRTQQEDSAVYLCASSWLALAGQETQYFGPGTRLLVL.

CDR3 DNA: TGTGCCAGCAGTGAAAGGGTCAGGGGCCCAGATACGCAGTATTTT. Protein product: CASSERVRGPDTQYF. V usage is TRBV2 and J usage is TRBJ2-3, with D perhaps TRBD1 (6 bases). The V end was cut by 2 bases, the J end by 4 bases, with 13 bases between. The CDR3 has 15 residues. The V gene's germline CDR1 is SNHLY and CDR2 FYNNEI.

This rearrangement joins TRBV5-4 to TRBJ1-2; D is unresolved. The CDR3 loop spans 12 amino acids. Trimming shortened V by 2 bases and J by 4 bases, and 6 bases separated the two germline ends. Germline CDR1 reads SGHNT; CDR2 reads YYREEE (reference sequence). CDR3 protein: CASSFSPYGYTF. The CDR3 DNA reads as TGTGCCAGCAGCTTTTCCCCCTATGGCTACACCTTC.